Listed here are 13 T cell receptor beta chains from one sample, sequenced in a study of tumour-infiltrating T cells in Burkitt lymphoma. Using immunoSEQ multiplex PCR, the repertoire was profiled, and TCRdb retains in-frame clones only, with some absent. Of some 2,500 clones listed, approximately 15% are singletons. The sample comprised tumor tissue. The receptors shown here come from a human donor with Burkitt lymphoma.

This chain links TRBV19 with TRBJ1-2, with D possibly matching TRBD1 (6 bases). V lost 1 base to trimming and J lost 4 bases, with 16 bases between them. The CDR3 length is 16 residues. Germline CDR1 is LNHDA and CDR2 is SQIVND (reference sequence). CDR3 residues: CASSIVSSGQFYGYTF. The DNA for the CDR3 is TGTGCCAGTAGTATAGTTAGTAGTGGACAGTTCTATGGCTACACCTTC.

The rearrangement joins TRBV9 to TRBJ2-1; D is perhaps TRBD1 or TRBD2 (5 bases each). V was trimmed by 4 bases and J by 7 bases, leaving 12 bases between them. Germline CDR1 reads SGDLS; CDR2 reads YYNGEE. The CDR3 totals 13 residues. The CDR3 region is CASSPRGTNEQFF. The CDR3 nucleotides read TGTGCCAGCAGCCCACGTGGGACGAATGAGCAGTTCTTC.

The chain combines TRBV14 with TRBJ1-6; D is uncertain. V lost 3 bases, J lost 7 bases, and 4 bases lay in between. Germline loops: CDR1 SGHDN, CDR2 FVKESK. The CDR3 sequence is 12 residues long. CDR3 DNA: TGTGCCAGCAGCCATCCCAATTCACCCCTCCACTTT. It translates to CASSHPNSPLHF.

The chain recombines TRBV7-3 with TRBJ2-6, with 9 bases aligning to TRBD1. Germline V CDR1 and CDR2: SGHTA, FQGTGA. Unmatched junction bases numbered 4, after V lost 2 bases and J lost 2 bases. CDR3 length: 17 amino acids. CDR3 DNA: TGTGCCAGCAGCTTAGGACAGGGGTCCCCTGGGGCCAACGTCCTGACTTTC. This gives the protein CASSLGQGSPGANVLTF. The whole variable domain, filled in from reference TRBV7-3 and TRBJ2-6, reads GAGVSQTPSNKVTEKGKYVELRCDPISGHTALYWYRQSLGQGPEFLIYFQGTGAADDSGLPNDRFFAVRPEGSVSTLKIQRTERGDSAVYLCASSLGQGSPGANVLTFGAGSRLTVL.

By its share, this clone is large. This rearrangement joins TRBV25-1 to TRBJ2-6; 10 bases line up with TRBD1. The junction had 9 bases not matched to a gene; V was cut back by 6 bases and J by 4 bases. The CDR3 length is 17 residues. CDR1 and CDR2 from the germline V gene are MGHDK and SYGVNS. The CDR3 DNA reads TGTGCCAGCAGACCGGGACAGGGGTTCGCCGGGGCCAACGTCCTGACTTTC. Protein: CASRPGQGFAGANVLTF. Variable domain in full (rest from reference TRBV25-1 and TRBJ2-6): EADIYQTPRYLVIGTGKKITLECSQTMGHDKMYWYQQDPGMELHLIHYSYGVNSTEKGDLSSESTVSRIRTEHFPLTLESARPSHTSQYLCASRPGQGFAGANVLTFGAGSRLTVL.

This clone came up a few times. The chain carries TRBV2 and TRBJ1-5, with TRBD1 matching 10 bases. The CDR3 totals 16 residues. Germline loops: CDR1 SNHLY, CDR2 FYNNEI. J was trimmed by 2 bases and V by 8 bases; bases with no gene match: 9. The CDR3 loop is CASWGLGQGGNQPQHF. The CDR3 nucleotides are TGTGCCAGCTGGGGTTTAGGACAGGGGGGCAATCAGCCCCAGCATTTT.

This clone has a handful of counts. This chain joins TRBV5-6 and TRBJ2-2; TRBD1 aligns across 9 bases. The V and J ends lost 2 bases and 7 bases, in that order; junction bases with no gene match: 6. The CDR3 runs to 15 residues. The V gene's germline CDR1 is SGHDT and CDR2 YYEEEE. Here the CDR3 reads CASSLPGQGYGELFF. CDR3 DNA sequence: TGTGCCAGCAGCTTACCGGGACAGGGTTACGGGGAGCTGTTTTTT.

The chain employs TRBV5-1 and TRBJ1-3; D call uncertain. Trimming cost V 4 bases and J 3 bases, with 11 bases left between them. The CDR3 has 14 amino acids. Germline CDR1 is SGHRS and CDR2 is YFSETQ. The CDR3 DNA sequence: TGCGCCAGCAGCCCGTGGGGTGATGGAAACACCATATATTTT. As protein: CASSPWGDGNTIYF.

The CDR3 loop reads CSVWTGAAFF. The CDR3 DNA is TGCAGCGTTTGGACAGGGGCAGCTTTCTTT. The rearrangement uses TRBV29-1 and TRBJ1-1, with 9 positions matching TRBD1. Trimming took 5 bases from V and 10 from J; bases not matched to a gene: 2. The CDR3 spans 10 residues. Germline V gives CDR1 SQVTM, CDR2 ANQGSEA.

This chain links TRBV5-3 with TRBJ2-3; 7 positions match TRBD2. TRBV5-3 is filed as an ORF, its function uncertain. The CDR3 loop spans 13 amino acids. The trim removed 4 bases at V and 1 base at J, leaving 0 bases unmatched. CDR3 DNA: TGTGCCAGAAGCACTAGCGGCACAGATACGCAGTATTTT. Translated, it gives CARSTSGTDTQYF.

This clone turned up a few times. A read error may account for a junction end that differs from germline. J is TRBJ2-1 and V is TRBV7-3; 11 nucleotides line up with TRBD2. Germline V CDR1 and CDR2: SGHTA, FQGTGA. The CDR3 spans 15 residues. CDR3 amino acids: CASSLVAGGPYEQFF. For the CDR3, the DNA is TGTGCCAGCAGCTTGGTAGCGGGGGGGCCCTATGAGCAATTCTTC.

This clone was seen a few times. The CDR3 region has the DNA TGTGCCAGTGATTCCAGGGGACAGGGGTATGGCTACACCTTC. Its translation is CASDSRGQGYGYTF. The chain links TRBV6-6 to TRBJ1-2, with TRBD1 matching 10 bases. The CDR3 sequence is 14 residues long. Germline V gene sequence: CDR1 MNHNY, CDR2 SVGAGI (reference sequence). V was clipped by 9 bases and J by 5 bases; unmatched bases: 9.

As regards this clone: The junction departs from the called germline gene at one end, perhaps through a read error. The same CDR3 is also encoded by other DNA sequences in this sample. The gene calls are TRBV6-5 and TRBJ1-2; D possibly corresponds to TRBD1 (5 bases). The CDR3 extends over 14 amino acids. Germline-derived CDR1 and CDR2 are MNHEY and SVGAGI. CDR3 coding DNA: TGTGCCAGTAGTTACTCGGAAGGGGTGGTTGGCTACACCTTC. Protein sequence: CASSYSEGVVGYTF.